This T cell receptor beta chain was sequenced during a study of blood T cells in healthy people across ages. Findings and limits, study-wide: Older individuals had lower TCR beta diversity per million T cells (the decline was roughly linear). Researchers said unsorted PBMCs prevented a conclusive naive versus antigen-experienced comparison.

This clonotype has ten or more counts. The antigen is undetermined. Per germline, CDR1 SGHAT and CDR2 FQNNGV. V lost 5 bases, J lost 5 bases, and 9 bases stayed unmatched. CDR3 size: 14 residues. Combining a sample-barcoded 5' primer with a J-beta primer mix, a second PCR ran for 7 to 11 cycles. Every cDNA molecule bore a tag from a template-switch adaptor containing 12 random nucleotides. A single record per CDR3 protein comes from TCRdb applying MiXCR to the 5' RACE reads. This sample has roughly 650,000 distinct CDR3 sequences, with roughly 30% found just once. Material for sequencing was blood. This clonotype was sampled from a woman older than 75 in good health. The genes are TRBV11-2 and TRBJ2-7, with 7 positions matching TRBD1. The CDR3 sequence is CASSRGGQVHEQYF. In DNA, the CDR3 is TGTGCCAGCAGCCGAGGTGGACAGGTCCACGAGCAGTACTTC.